This TCR beta chain was found in a study of T cells in localized non-small cell lung cancer. Using immunoSEQ multiplex PCR, the repertoire was profiled, and TCRdb retains in-frame clones only, with some absent. The repertoire consists of 20,000 to 30,000 clones, with approximately 84% occurring once and the leading ten covering around 6.1%. Unmatched junction bases numbered 10, after V lost 9 bases and J lost 9 bases. The germline gives CDR1 LNHDA, CDR2 SQIVND (reference sequence). This CDR3 spans 13 amino acids. The table lists this clone with a count of one. Its target is not known. Study-wide points: Turning up in adjacent lung were a median approximately 60 of the top 100 tumor clones.

The chain has TRBV19 and TRBJ1-5; 8 bases are a match to TRBD1. The input for sequencing was peripheral blood, taken before any cancer treatment. This sequence originates from a male donor older than 55 with stage II squamous cell lung carcinoma. The CDR3 DNA reads as TGTGCCAGCGACGGGACAGGTTATCTGCCCCAGCATTTT. This sequence encodes CASDGTGYLPQHF. Full variable domain (missing parts from reference TRBV19 and TRBJ1-5): DGGITQSPKYLFRKEGQNVTLSCEQNLNHDAMYWYRQDPGQGLRLIYYSQIVNDFQKGDIAEGYSVSREKKESFPLTVTSAQKNPTAFYLCASDGTGYLPQHFGDGTRLSIL.